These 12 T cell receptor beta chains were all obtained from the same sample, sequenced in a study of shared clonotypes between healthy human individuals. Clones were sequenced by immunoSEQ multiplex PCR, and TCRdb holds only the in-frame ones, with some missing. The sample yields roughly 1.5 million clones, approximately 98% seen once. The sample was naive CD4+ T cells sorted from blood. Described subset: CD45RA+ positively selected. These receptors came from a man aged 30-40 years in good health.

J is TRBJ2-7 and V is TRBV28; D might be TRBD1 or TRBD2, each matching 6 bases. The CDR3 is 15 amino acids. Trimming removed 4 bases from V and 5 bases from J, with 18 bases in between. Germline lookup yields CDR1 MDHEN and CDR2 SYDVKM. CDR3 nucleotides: TGTGCCAGCAGTTCGAATTTTCCGGGGGCCCACGAGCAGTACTTC. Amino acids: CASSSNFPGAHEQYF. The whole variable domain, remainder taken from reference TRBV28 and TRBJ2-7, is DVKVTQSSRYLVKRTGEKVFLECVQDMDHENMFWYRQDPGLGLRLIYFSYDVKMKEKGDIPEGYSVSREKKERFSLILESASTNQTSMYLCASSSNFPGAHEQYFGPGTRLTVT.

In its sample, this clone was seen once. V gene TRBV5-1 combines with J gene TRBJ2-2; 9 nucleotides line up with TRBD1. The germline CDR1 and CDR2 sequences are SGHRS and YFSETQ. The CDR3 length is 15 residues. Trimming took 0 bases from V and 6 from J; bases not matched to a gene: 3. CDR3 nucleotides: TGCGCCAGCAGCTTGGAAAGGACAGGGGCCGGGGAGCTGTTTTTT. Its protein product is CASSLERTGAGELFF.

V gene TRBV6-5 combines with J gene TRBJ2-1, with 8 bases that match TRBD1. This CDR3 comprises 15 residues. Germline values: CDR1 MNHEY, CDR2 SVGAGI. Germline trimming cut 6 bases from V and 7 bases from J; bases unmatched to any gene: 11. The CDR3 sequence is CASSFRGLSFNEQFF. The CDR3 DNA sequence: TGTGCCAGCAGCTTCAGGGGGCTATCTTTTAATGAGCAGTTCTTC.

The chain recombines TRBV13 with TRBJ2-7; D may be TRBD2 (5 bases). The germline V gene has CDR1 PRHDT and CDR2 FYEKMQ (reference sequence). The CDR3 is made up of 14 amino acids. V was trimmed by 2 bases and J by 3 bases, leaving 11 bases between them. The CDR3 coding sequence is TGTGCCAGCAGCTTAACGAGGGCCCTCTACGAGCAGTACTTC. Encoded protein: CASSLTRALYEQYF.

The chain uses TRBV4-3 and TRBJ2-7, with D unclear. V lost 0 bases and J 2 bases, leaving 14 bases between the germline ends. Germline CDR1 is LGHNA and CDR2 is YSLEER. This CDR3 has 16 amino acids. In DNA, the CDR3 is TGCGCCAGCAGCCAAGATAATCGCGGAGTGACCTACGAGCAGTACTTC. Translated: CASSQDNRGVTYEQYF.

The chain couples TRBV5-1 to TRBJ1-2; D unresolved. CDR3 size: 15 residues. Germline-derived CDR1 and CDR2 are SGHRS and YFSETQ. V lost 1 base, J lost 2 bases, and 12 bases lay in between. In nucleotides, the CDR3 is TGCGCCAGCAGCTTGAACCTCAGAGGGAACTATGGCTACACCTTC. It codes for CASSLNLRGNYGYTF.

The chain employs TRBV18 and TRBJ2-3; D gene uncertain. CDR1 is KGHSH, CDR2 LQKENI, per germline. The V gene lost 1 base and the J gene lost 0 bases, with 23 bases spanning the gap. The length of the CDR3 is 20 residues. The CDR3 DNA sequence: TGTGCCAGCTCACCACTTAAACTATTCGGCTCCTCAGATAGCACAGATACGCAGTATTTT. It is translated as CASSPLKLFGSSDSTDTQYF.

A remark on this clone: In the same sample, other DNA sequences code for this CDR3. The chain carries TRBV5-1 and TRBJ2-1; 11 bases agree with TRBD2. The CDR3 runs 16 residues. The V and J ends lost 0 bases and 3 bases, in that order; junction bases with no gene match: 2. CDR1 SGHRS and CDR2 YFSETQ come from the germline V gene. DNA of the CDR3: TGCGCCAGCAGCTTGGGACTAGCGGGGATCTACAATGAGCAGTTCTTC. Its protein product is CASSLGLAGIYNEQFF.

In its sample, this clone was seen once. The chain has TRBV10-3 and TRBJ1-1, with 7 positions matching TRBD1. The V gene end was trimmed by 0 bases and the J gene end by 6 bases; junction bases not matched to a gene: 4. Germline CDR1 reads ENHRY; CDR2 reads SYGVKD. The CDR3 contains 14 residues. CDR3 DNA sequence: TGTGCCATCAGTGAGTCAGGACAGGTTGCTGAAGCTTTCTTT. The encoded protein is CAISESGQVAEAFF.

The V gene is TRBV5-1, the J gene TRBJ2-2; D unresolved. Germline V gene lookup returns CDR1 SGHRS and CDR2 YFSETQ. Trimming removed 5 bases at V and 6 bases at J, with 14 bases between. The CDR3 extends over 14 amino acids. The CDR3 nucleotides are TGCGCCAGCAGTGTAGGGTCGCCCGCCGGGGAGCTGTTTTTT. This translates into CASSVGSPAGELFF.

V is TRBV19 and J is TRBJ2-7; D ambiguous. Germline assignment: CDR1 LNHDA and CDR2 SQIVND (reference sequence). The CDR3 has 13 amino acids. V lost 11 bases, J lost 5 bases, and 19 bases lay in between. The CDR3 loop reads CASHPQSVHEQYF. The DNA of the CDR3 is TGTGCCTCCCACCCACAGTCGGTCCACGAGCAGTACTTC. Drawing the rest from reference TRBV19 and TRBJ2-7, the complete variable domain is DGGITQSPKYLFRKEGQNVTLSCEQNLNHDAMYWYRQDPGQGLRLIYYSQIVNDFQKGDIAEGYSVSREKKESFPLTVTSAQKNPTAFYLCASHPQSVHEQYFGPGTRLTVT.

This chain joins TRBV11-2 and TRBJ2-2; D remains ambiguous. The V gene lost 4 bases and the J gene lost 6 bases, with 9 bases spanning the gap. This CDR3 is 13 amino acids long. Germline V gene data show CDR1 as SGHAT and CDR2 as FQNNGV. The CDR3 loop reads CASSSRYPGELFF. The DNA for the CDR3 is TGTGCCAGCAGCTCGCGCTATCCCGGGGAGCTGTTTTTT.